The clone carrying this T cell receptor (beta chain) was seen more than once but under ten times. This record belongs to a study of blood T cell repertoires in COVID-19. For the study at large: COVID-19 samples from acute and convalescent phases originated in the United States, Italy and Spain. PBMCs, B-cell-depleted T cells, or T cells were the source of the cDNA or gDNA that made up the material.

In the authors' methods: Amplification of reference gene primers was used by the study to estimate nucleated cell counts. The table came from immunoSEQ multiplex PCR; TCRdb's copy has only in-frame clones and leaves some out. D and trimming were read from the DNA, whereas the V and J calls and clone size are those reported in that table. The sample yields some 180,000 clones, 75% to 80% seen once. Between the trimmed V and J ends, which lost 2 bases and 5 bases, there was a span of 28 bases. CDR1 and CDR2 from the germline V gene are MNHEY and SMNVEV (reference sequence). This CDR3 has 19 amino acids.

The TCR was taken from a woman aged 50 to 60 with active or convalescent COVID-19. The J gene is TRBJ2-7, the V gene TRBV27; TRBD2 might be the D (6 bases). Sequences were obtained from peripheral blood. The CDR3 DNA sequence: TGTGCCAGCAGTTTACGCCCCCGGGAACTTAGCGGCCCCGGGGACGAGCAGTACTTC. Translated, it gives CASSLRPRELSGPGDEQYF.